Each of the 8 T cell receptor beta chains below was sequenced from the same sample in a study of human T cells and chemical hapten exposure. Indicated time point: patch test 2, 6 weeks after DPC sensitization. The treatment here: therapeutic diphenylcyclopropenone sensitization with weekly scalp DPC. TCRdb re-derived calls from the RACE reads in MiXCR, one entry per CDR3 protein. Of roughly 140,000 distinct CDR3 sequences in the sample, approximately 12% were seen once. This material consisted of whole blood, taken in connection with sensitization to the hapten diphenylcyclopropenone (DPC). All receptors come from a woman aged 45 to 65 with alopecia areata. Some clones in this sample may be carry-over from other donors' samples.

The table lists this clonotype with many counts. V is TRBV28 and J is TRBJ2-1; 10 bases match TRBD2. This CDR3 is built from 16 residues. Germline values: CDR1 MDHEN, CDR2 SYDVKM. Unmatched junction bases numbered 10, after V lost 6 bases and J lost 5 bases. The CDR3 loop is CASSPRGSGRDNEQFF. The CDR3 DNA follows: TGTGCCAGCAGCCCCCGGGGGAGCGGGAGGGACAATGAGCAGTTCTTC.

The chain carries TRBV7-3 and TRBJ2-5; 9 bases are a match to TRBD2. This CDR3 has 15 amino acids. Germline V gene sequence: CDR1 SGHTA, CDR2 FQGTGA. Germline trimming cut 1 base from V and 5 bases from J; bases unmatched to any gene: 5. In nucleotides, the CDR3 is TGTGCCAGCAGCTTAAGCGGGAGGGCCGCCGAGACCCAGTACTTC. This sequence encodes CASSLSGRAAETQYF.

The chain links TRBV7-9 to TRBJ1-6; D uncertain. Deletions cut 5 bases from V and 10 bases from J, with 15 bases between. The length of the CDR3 is 14 residues. From germline, CDR1 is SEHNR and CDR2 FQNEAQ (reference sequence). Written as DNA, the CDR3 is TGTGCCAGCAGCCCAGGCGGGGAGAGGTCACCCCTCCACTTT. It encodes CASSPGGERSPLHF.

This clonotype was recorded many times. This sequence joins TRBV28 and TRBJ2-1; D unresolved. The CDR3 has 13 amino acids. Germline CDR1 MDHEN, CDR2 SYDVKM. The V and J ends lost 11 bases and 0 bases respectively, with 11 bases between them. The CDR3 sequence is CASRKSSYNEQFF. The CDR3 coding sequence is TGTGCCTCCAGGAAGAGCTCCTACAATGAGCAGTTCTTC.

The chain couples TRBV20-1 to TRBJ2-7; TRBD1 is a possible D gene (5 bases). The CDR3 runs 14 residues. CDR1 DFQATT and CDR2 SNEGSKA come from the germline V gene (reference sequence). Trimming shortened V by 5 bases and J by 7 bases, and 21 bases separated the two germline ends. The CDR3 protein is CSAPGQPARAEQYF. The CDR3 DNA reads TGCAGTGCTCCTGGCCAGCCCGCCAGGGCTGAGCAGTACTTC.

This clonotype was picked up many times. The CDR3 region has the DNA TGTGCCACCAGCAGAGATCTAGCGGGTAAATCCTACAATGAGCAGTTCTTC. It yields the protein CATSRDLAGKSYNEQFF. The rearrangement joins TRBV15 to TRBJ2-1, with 8 positions matching TRBD2. The germline CDR1 and CDR2 sequences are LNHNV and YYDKDF (reference sequence). The CDR3 spans 17 residues. The ends lost 0 bases at V and 1 base at J; junction bases unmatched: 5.

V is TRBV19 and J is TRBJ2-1; D is perhaps TRBD1 (6 bases). Deletions cut 5 bases from V and 4 bases from J, with 18 bases between. The CDR3 length is 16 residues. Germline V CDR1 and CDR2: LNHDA, SQIVND (reference sequence). The CDR3 nucleotides read TGTGCCAGTAGTCCAAGACAGCCCCAGGGGTACAATGAGCAGTTCTTC. Amino acids: CASSPRQPQGYNEQFF.

The genes are TRBV9 and TRBJ2-1; possibly TRBD2 for D (5 bases). The CDR3 covers 14 residues. Germline lookup yields CDR1 SGDLS and CDR2 YYNGEE. V gave up 3 bases and J gave up 7 bases, with 14 bases separating them. CDR3 amino acids: CASSGTGGLNEQFF. In nucleotides, the CDR3 is TGTGCCAGCAGCGGGACTGGCGGGCTGAATGAGCAGTTCTTC. Using reference TRBV9 and TRBJ2-1 for the parts outside the CDR3, the full variable domain is DSGVTQTPKHLITATGQRVTLRCSPRSGDLSVYWYQQSLDQGLQFLIQYYNGEERAKGNILERFSAQQFPDLHSELNLSSLELGDSALYFCASSGTGGLNEQFFGPGTRLTVL.